This T cell receptor (beta chain) was identified during a study of blood T cell repertoires in COVID-19. Whole-study context: The United States, Italy and Spain provided the acute and convalescent COVID-19 samples. Sample material is recorded as cDNA or gDNA derived from T cells, B-cell-depleted T cells, or PBMCs.

Per the study methods: The assay estimated nucleated cells by amplifying reference gene primers. The data were produced by immunoSEQ multiplex PCR, yet TCRdb's version contains in-frame clones alone and is incomplete. V, J and clone size derive from that table, while D and trimming were established from the DNA sequence. The sample includes about 120,000 clones, almost 90% of them seen just once. CDR1 is SGHDT and CDR2 is YYEEEE in the germline V gene. The CDR3 has 13 amino acids. V trimming: 4 bases; J trimming: 3 bases; junction bases outside the gene matches: 3. The chain uses TRBV5-6 and TRBJ1-1, with 7 positions matching TRBD1. Input material: peripheral blood. This TCR derives from a woman aged 50 to 65 with active or convalescent COVID-19. CDR3 sequence reads: CASSRDRDTEAFF. DNA for the CDR3: TGTGCCAGCAGCCGAGACAGGGACACTGAAGCTTTCTTT.